The sequence of this TCR beta chain was determined in a study of beta chain features in type 1 diabetes. The CDR3 spans 15 residues. Unmatched junction bases numbered 8, after V lost 5 bases and J lost 4 bases. In germline, CDR1 is MDHEN, CDR2 SYDVKM. The investigators reverse transcribed all of the isolated RNA, so they sequenced expressed TCRB transcripts. The assay was immunoSEQ multiplex PCR, and TCRdb's table has in-frame clones only and misses some. The table shows some 410,000 clones, with over 9.5% occurring only once. The chain carries TRBV28 and TRBJ1-3; 7 bases map to TRBD1. The sample comprised naive CD4+ T cells from blood. This TCR was sampled from a woman under 30 in good health. The CDR3 nucleotides are TGTGCCAGCAGTACCGGGACAGCGGGGGGAAACACCATATATTTT. Protein: CASSTGTAGGNTIYF. Based on the CDR3 plus reference TRBV28 and TRBJ1-3, the full variable domain is DVKVTQSSRYLVKRTGEKVFLECVQDMDHENMFWYRQDPGLGLRLIYFSYDVKMKEKGDIPEGYSVSREKKERFSLILESASTNQTSMYLCASSTGTAGGNTIYFGEGSWLTVV.